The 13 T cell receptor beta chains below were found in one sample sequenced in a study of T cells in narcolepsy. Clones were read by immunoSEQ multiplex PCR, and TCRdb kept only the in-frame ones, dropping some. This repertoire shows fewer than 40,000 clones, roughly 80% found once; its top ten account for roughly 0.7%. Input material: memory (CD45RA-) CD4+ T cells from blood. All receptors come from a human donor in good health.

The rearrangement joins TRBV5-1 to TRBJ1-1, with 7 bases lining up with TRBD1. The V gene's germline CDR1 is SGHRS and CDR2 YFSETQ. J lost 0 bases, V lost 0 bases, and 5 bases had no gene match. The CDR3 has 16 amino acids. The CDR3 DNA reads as TGCGCCAGCAGCTTGGCCGGGCAGGGGGTGAACACTGAAGCTTTCTTT. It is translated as CASSLAGQGVNTEAFF.

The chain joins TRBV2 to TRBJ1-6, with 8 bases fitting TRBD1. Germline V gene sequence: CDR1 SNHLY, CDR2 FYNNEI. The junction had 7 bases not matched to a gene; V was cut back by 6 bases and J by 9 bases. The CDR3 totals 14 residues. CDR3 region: CASSVGQGGSPLHF. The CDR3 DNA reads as TGTGCCAGCAGCGTAGGACAGGGAGGTTCACCCCTCCACTTT.

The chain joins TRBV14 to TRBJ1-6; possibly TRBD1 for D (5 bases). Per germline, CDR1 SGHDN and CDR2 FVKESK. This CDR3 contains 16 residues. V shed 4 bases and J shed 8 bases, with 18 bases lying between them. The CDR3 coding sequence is TGTGCCAGCAGCCTGACGGGACTTGTGTTACATTCACCCCTCCACTTT. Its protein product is CASSLTGLVLHSPLHF.

The CDR3 DNA is TGTGCCAGCAGCTTAGAGAAGGGGGGCTACGAGCAGTACTTC. As protein: CASSLEKGGYEQYF. J is TRBJ2-7 and V is TRBV7-2, with D tentatively TRBD1 or TRBD2 (6 bases each). Germline lookup yields CDR1 SGHTA and CDR2 FQGNSA. The CDR3 is 14 amino acids. V lost 1 base to trimming and J lost 3 bases, with 10 bases between them.

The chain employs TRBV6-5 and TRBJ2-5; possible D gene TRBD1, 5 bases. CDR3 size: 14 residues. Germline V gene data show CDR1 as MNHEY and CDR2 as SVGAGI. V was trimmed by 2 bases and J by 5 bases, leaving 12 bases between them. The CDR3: CASSYAGLGETQYF. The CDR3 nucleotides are TGTGCCAGCAGTTACGCAGGGTTAGGGGAGACCCAGTACTTC.

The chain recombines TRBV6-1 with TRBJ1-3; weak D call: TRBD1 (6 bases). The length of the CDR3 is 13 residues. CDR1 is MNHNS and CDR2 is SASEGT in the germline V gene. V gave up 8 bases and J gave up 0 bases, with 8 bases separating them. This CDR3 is CASRTASGNTIYF. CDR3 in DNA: TGTGCCAGCCGGACAGCCTCTGGAAACACCATATATTTT.

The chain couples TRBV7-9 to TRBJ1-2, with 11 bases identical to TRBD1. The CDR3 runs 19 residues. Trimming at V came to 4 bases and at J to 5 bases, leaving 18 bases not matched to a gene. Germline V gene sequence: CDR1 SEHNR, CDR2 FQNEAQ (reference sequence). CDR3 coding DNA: TGTGCCAGCAGCTCCCCTACCAACGCGGACAGGGGGCTGGGGTATGGCTACACCTTC. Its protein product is CASSSPTNADRGLGYGYTF. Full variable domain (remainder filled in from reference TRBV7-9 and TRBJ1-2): DTGVSQNPRHKITKRGQNVTFRCDPISEHNRLYWYRQTLGQGPEFLTYFQNEAQLEKSRLLSDRFSAERPKGSFSTLEIQRTEQGDSAMYLCASSSPTNADRGLGYGYTFGSGTRLTVV.

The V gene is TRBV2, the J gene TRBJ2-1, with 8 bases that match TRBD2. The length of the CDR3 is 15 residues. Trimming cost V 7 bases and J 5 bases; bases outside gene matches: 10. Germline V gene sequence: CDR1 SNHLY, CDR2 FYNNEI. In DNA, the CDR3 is TGTGCCAGCAAAGTAGCGGGGCCTCGACACAATGAGCAGTTCTTC. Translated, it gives CASKVAGPRHNEQFF.

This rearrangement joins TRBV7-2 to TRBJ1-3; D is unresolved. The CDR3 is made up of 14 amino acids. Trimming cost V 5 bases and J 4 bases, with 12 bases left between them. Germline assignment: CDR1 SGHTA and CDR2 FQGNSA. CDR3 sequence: CASSRRGVGNTIYF. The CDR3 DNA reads TGTGCCAGCAGCCGACGGGGAGTCGGAAACACCATATATTTT.

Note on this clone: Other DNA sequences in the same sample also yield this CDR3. The CDR3 sequence: CASSLDSSGNTIYF. DNA of the CDR3: TGCGCCAGCAGCTTAGACAGCTCTGGAAACACCATATATTTT. J is TRBJ1-3 and V is TRBV5-1; TRBD1 might be the D (5 bases). Germline loops: CDR1 SGHRS, CDR2 YFSETQ. The V end was cut by 2 bases, the J end by 0 bases, with 6 bases between. The CDR3 contains 14 residues.

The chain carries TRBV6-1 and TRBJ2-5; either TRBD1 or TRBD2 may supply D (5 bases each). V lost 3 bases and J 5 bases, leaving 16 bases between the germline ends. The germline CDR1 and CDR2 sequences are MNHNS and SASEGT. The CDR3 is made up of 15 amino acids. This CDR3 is CASSDQRGVKETQYF. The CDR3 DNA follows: TGTGCCAGCAGTGACCAGAGGGGCGTAAAGGAGACCCAGTACTTC.

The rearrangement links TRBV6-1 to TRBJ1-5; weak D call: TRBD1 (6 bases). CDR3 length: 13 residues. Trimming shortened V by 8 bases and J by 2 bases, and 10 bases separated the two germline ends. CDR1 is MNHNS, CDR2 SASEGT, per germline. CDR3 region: CASREGGNQPQHF. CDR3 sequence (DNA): TGTGCCAGCCGGGAGGGGGGCAATCAGCCCCAGCATTTT.

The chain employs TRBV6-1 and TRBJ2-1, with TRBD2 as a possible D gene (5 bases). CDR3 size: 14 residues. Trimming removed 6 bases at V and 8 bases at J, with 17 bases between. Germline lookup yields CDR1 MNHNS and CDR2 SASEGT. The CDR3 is CASSRDVGGHEQFF. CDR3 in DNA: TGTGCCAGCAGCCGTGACGTAGGCGGGCATGAGCAGTTCTTC.